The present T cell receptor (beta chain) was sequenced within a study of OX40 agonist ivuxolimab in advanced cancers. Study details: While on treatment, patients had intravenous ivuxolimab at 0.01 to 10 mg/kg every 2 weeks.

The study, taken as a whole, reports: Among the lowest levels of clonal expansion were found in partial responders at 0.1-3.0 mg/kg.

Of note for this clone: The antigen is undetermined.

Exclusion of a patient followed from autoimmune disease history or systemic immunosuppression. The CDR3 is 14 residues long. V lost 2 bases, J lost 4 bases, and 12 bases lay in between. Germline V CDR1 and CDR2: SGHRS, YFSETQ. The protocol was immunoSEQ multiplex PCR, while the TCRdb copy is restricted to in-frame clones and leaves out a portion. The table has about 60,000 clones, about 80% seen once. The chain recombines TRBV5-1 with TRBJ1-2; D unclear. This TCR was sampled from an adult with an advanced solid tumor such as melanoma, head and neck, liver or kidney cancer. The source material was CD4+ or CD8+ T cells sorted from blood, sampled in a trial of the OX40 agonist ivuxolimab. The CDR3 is CASSFETVAYGYTF. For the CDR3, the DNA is TGCGCCAGCAGCTTTGAGACGGTAGCCTATGGCTACACCTTC.